This T cell receptor (beta chain) comes out of a study of spatial heterogeneity in lung cancer (dated by TCRdb to the late 2010s). With regard to the full study: The donors were 70 or so patients from the lung TRACERx cohort who had early-stage, untreated non-small cell lung cancer. TCR repertoire features were related to nonsynonymous mutation counts determined by whole-exome sequencing of tumor tissue. In the raw uncorrected reads, each unique combination of TCR and UMI appeared more than ten times on average. At surgery, 220 tumor regions, approximately 64 matched nontumor lung samples and 56 PBMC samples were TCR-sequenced for both alpha and beta chains. TCR alpha and beta repertoires were quantitatively compared across multiple tumor regions, matched nontumor lung and blood in non-small cell lung cancer. Follow-up PBMC samples were sequenced whenever available, with a median time to follow-up of approximately two years after resection. Beta-chain transcripts were consistently detected in greater numbers than alpha-chain transcripts, which likely reflected higher beta-chain transcript abundance.

The library was made by 5' RACE. These reads were obtained on a NextSeq 500. In the TCR library protocol, a unique molecular identifier was attached to each TCR cDNA molecule so that PCR and sequencing errors could be corrected. Under the source paper's analysis protocol: TCR identification, UMI-based error correction and CDR3 extraction were performed with Decombinator tools. Expanded TCRs were defined as those above a frequency of 2 per 1,000, corresponding to the top 1% of the tumor frequency distribution. Rényi diversity was computed with the R vegan package after subsampling each repertoire 100 times to 5,000 TCRs. To build CDR3 similarity networks, amino acid triplet string-kernel similarity was used, and CDR3s were connected when their pairwise similarity was above 0.82. Clones were called with MiXCR by TCRdb after fastp trimmed the public reads at Q25, and only in-frame beta chains were retained. Here each entry gathers all rows of one CDR3 protein and keeps the most common genes and DNA. These V and J calls are TCRdb output, not the study's own analysis. This sample lists approximately 110,000 distinct CDR3 sequences; approximately 11% were detected once. Of the sample, approximately 25% is held by the ten largest clones.

There are many counts of this clonotype. Which antigen it targets is not known. There are no base qualities to consult, and no much larger clone falls within one base. CDR1 LGHDT and CDR2 YNNKEL were looked up in the germline V gene (reference sequence). Counted from cysteine to phenylalanine, this CDR3 has 16 amino acids. The CDR3 DNA has 48 bases and is translated from base 1. The germline V end is reduced by 4 bases and the J end by 1 base; junction bases left unmatched: 8. Points the paper makes about the study in general: Ubiquitous expanded tumor TCRs were detected in blood more often at tumor resection than at routine follow-up. Comparisons of baseline and follow-up blood repertoires included only 15 or so patients. Confirming at a functional level the hypothesis that regional TCRs recognize regional mutations was considered to require additional single-cell paired TCR alpha and beta sequencing.

The time point tag for this specimen amounts to: blood at routine non-recurrence follow-up after resection. TCR sequencing used whole RNA extracted from tumor and nontumor lung tissue, or from cryopreserved PBMC samples, without cell sorting. Only patients for whom sufficient RNA was available from at least two tumor regions were selected for TCR sequencing. The clonotype originates from a female donor with early-stage non-small cell lung cancer. The V and J segments used are TRBV3-1 and TRBJ2-5; 8 bases in the middle match TRBD2. Sequenced here: PBMCs, sampled at follow-up. The DNA is TGTGCCAGCAGCCCAGATAAGAGCGGGGGCCAAGAGACCCAGTACTTC. Translated, this is CASSPDKSGGQETQYF.